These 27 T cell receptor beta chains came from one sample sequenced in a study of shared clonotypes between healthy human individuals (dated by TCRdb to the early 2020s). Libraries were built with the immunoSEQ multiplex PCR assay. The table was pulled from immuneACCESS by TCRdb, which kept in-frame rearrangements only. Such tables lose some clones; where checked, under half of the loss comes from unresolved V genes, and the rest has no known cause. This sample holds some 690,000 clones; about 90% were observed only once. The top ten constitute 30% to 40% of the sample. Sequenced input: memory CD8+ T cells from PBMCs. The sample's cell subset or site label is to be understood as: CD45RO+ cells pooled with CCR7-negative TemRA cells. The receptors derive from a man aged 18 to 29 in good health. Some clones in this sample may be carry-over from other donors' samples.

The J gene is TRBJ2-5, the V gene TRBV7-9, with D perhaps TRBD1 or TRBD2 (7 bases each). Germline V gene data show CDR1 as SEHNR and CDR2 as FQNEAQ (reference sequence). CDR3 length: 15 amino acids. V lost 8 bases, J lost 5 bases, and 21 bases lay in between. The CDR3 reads CASVPYLRGGETQYF. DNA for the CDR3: TGTGCCAGCGTGCCGTACCTCAGGGGGGGCGAGACCCAGTACTTC. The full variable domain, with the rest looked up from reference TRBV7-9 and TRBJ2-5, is DTGVSQNPRHKITKRGQNVTFRCDPISEHNRLYWYRQTLGQGPEFLTYFQNEAQLEKSRLLSDRFSAERPKGSFSTLEIQRTEQGDSAMYLCASVPYLRGGETQYFGPGTRLLVL.

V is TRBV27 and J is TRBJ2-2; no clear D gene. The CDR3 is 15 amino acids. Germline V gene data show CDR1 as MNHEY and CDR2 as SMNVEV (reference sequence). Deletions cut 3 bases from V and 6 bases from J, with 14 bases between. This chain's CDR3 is CASSFLGDRPGELFF. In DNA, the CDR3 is TGTGCCAGCAGTTTTCTAGGAGATCGGCCCGGGGAGCTGTTTTTT.

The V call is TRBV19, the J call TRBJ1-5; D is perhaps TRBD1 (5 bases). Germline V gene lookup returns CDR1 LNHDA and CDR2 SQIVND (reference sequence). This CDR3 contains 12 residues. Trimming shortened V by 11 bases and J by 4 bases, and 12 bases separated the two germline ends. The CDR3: CAAGGYNQPQHF. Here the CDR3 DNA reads TGTGCCGCCGGGGGGTATAATCAGCCCCAGCATTTT. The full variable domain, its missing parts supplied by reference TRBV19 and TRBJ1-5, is DGGITQSPKYLFRKEGQNVTLSCEQNLNHDAMYWYRQDPGQGLRLIYYSQIVNDFQKGDIAEGYSVSREKKESFPLTVTSAQKNPTAFYLCAAGGYNQPQHFGDGTRLSIL.

CDR3 bases: TGCGCCAGCAGCCAAAGGGAGGACAGGGGCTACGAGCAGTACTTC. The encoded protein is CASSQREDRGYEQYF. The J gene is TRBJ2-7, the V gene TRBV4-1, with 9 nucleotides matching TRBD1. This CDR3 has 15 residues. With V trimmed by 2 bases and J by 3 bases, 5 bases remained unmatched. CDR1 and CDR2 from the germline V gene are MGHRA and YSYEKL.

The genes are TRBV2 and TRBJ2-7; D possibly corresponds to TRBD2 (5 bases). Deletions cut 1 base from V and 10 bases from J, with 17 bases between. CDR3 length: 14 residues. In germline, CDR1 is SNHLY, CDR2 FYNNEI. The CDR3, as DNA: TGTGCCAGCAGTGAAGGGACTCTACATGCTCGACAGTACTTC. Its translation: CASSEGTLHARQYF.

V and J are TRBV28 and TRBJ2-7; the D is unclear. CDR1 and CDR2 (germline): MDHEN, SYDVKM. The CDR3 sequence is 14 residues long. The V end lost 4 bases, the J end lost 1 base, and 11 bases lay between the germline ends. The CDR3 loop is CASSSFGESYEQYF. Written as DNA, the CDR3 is TGTGCCAGCAGTTCTTTTGGGGAATCCTACGAGCAGTACTTC.

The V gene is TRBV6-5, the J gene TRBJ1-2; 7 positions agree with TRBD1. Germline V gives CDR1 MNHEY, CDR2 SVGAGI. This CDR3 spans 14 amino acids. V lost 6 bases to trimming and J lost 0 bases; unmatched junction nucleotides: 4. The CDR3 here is CASSGDRTNYGYTF. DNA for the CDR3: TGTGCCAGCAGCGGGGACAGAACTAACTATGGCTACACCTTC.

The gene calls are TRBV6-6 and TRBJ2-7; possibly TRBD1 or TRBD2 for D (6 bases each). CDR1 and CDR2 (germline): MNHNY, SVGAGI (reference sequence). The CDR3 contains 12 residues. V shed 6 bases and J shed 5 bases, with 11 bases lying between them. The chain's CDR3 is CASRRGVDEQYF. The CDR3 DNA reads TGTGCCAGCAGGAGGGGGGTCGACGAGCAGTACTTC.

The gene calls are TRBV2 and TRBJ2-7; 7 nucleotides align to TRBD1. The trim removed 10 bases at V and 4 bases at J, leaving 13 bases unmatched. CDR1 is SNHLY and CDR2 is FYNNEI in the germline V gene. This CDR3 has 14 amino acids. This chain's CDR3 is CAIDSRDRSYEQYF. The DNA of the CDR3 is TGTGCCATCGACTCCCGGGACAGATCTTACGAGCAGTACTTC.

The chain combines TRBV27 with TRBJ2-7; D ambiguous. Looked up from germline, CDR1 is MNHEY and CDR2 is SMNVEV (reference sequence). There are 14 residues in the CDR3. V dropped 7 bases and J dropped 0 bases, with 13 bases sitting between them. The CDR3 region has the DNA TGTGCCAGCAAATTACGGGCAAGCTCCTACGAGCAGTACTTC. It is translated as CASKLRASSYEQYF.

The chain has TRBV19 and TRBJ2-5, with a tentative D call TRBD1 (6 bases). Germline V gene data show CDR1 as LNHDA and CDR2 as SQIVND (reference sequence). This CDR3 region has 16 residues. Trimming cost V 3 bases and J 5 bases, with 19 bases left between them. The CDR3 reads CASSITGDTGWETQYF. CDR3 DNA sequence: TGTGCCAGTAGTATCACCGGGGACACCGGTTGGGAGACCCAGTACTTC.

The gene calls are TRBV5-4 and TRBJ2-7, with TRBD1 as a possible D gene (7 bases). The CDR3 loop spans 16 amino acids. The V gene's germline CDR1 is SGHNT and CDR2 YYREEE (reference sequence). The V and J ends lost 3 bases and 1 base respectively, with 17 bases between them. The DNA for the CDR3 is TGTGCCAGCAGCTCGGTGTCGACAGGGAGGTCCTACGAGCAGTACTTC. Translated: CASSSVSTGRSYEQYF. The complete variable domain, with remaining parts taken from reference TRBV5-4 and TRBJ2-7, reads ETGVTQSPTHLIKTRGQQVTLRCSSQSGHNTVSWYQQALGQGPQFIFQYYREEENGRGNFPPRFSGLQFPNYSSELNVNALELDDSALYLCASSSVSTGRSYEQYFGPGTRLTVT.

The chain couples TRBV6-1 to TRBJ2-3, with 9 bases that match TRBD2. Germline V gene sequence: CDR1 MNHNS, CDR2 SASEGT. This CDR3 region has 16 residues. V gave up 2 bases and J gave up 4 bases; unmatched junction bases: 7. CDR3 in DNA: TGTGCCAGCAGTGAACTCTTAGCGGGAGTTTCAGATACGCAGTATTTT. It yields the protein CASSELLAGVSDTQYF.

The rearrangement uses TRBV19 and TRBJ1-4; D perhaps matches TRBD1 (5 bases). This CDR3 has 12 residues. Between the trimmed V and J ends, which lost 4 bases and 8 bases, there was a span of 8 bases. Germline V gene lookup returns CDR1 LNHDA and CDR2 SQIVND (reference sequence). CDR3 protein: CASSTGIEKLFF. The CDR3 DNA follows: TGTGCCAGTAGTACAGGGATCGAAAAACTGTTTTTT.

CDR3 loop: CASSSQTGEGGVYIYEQYF. CDR3 bases: TGTGCCAGCAGCTCCCAGACAGGGGAAGGGGGGGTCTATATTTACGAGCAGTACTTC. The chain recombines TRBV11-2 with TRBJ2-7, with D possibly being TRBD1 (8 bases). The germline CDR1 and CDR2 sequences are SGHAT and FQNNGV. There are 19 residues in the CDR3. The V and J ends lost 4 bases and 4 bases respectively, with 29 bases between them.

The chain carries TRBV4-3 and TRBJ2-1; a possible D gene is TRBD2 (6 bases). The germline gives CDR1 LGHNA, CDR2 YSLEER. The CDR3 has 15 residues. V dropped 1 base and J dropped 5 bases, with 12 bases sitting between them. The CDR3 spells CASSQGGGNHNEQFF. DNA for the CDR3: TGCGCCAGCAGCCAAGGGGGCGGGAACCACAATGAGCAGTTCTTC.

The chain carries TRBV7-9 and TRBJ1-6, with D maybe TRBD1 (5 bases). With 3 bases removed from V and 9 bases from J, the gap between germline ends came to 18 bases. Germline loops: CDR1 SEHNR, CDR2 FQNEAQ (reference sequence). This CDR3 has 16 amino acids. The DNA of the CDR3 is TGTGCCAGCAGCTTCAGGGTCGGGGTTTCATTTTCACCCCTCCACTTT. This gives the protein CASSFRVGVSFSPLHF.

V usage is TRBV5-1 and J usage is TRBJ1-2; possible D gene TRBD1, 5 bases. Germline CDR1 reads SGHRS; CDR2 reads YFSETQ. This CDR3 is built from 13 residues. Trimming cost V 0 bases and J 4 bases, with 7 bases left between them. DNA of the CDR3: TGCGCCAGCAGCTTGGGCGACAGCTATGGCTACACCTTC. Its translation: CASSLGDSYGYTF.

For the CDR3, the DNA is TGTGCCAGCAGTCTCCTCCCGGTGCGGGAGGGGAATGAGCAGTTCTTC. This translates into CASSLLPVREGNEQFF. V and J are TRBV28 and TRBJ2-1, with TRBD2 identical over 9 bases. There are 16 residues in the CDR3. Germline V gene data show CDR1 as MDHEN and CDR2 as SYDVKM. J gave up 7 bases and V 5 bases, and 12 bases lay outside the gene matches.

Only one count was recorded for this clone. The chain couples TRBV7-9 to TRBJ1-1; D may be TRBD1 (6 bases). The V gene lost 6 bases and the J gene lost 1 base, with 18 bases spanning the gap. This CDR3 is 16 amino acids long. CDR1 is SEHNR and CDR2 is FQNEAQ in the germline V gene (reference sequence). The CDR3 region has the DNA TGTGCCAGCAGTCAGCGAGTAGGGGGTGAGAACACTGAAGCTTTCTTT. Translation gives CASSQRVGGENTEAFF.

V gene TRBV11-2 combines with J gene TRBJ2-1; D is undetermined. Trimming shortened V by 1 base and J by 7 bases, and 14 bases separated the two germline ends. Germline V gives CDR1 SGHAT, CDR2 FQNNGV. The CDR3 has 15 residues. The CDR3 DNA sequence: TGTGCCAGCAGCTTAGGTGGCGGATTATTGAATGAGCAGTTCTTC. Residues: CASSLGGGLLNEQFF.

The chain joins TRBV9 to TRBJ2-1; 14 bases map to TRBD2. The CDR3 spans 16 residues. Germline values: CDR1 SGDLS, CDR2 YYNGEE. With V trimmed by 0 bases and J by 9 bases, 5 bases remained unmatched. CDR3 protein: CASSVGGLAGAIEQFF. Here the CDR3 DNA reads TGTGCCAGCAGCGTAGGGGGACTAGCGGGAGCGATTGAGCAGTTCTTC.

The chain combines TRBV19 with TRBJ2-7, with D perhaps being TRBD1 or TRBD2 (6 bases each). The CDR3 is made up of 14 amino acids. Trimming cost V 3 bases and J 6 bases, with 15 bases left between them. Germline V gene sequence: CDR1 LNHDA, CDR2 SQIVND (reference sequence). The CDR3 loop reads CASSINGEDSEQYF. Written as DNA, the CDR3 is TGTGCCAGTAGTATCAACGGGGAGGACAGCGAGCAGTACTTC.

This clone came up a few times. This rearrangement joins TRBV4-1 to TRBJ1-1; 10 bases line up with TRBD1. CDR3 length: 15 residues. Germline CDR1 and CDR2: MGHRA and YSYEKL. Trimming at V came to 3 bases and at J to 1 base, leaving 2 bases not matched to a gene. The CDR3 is CASSQRDRGNTEAFF. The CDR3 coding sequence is TGCGCCAGCAGCCAGCGGGACAGGGGGAACACTGAAGCTTTCTTT.

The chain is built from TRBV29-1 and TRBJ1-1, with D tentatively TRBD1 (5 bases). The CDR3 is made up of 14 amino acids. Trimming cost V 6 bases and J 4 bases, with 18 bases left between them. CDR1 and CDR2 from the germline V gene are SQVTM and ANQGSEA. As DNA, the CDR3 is TGCAGCGTACTGGGGGGGGAGGAGTTCACTGAAGCTTTCTTT. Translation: CSVLGGEEFTEAFF.

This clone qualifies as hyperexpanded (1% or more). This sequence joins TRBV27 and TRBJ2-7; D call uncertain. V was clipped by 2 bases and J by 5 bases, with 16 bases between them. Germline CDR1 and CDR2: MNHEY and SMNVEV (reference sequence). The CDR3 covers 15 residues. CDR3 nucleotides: TGTGCCAGCAGTTTAGGAGCCATTTCCTACGACGAGCAGTACTTC. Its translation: CASSLGAISYDEQYF.

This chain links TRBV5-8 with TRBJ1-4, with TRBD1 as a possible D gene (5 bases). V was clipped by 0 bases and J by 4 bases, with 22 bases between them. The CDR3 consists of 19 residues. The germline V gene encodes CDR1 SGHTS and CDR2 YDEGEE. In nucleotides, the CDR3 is TGTGCCAGCAGCTTGGTTCCCCAAGCTTTGTGGGGGGATAATGAAAAACTGTTTTTT. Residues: CASSLVPQALWGDNEKLFF. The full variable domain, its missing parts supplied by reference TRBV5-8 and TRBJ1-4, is EAGVTQSPTHLIKTRGQQATLRCSPISGHTSVYWYQQALGLGLQFLLWYDEGEERNRGNFPPRFSGRQFPNYSSELNVNALELEDSALYLCASSLVPQALWGDNEKLFFGSGTQLSVL.